Following are 17 T cell receptor beta chains from one sample sequenced in a study of blood T cell repertoires in COVID-19. Sequencing was performed with immunoSEQ multiplex PCR; in TCRdb, only in-frame clones are kept and a portion is missing. The profile covers about 70,000 clones, with 80% to 90% appearing a single time and less than 2.5% taken by the ten largest. The source material was peripheral blood. The receptor set was obtained from a human donor in a cohort sampled during active COVID-19.

The genes are TRBV27 and TRBJ1-2; no definite D call. CDR3 length: 14 residues. Trimming took off 2 bases at V and 2 bases at J, with 9 bases between the two ends. CDR1 and CDR2 (germline): MNHEY, SMNVEV (reference sequence). The CDR3 coding sequence is TGTGCCAGCAGTTTAAACCGGGTCAACTATGGCTACACCTTC. Its translation is CASSLNRVNYGYTF.

This clone was seen ten or more times. One junction end does not reproduce the germline sequence, and a read error may be involved. The V call is TRBV30, the J call TRBJ1-2; D is uncertain. CDR1 GTSNPN and CDR2 SVGIG come from the germline V gene (reference sequence). The CDR3 is made up of 9 amino acids. The CDR3 coding sequence is TGTGCCTGGATCCCGGCGGGGATCTTC. Protein product: CAWIPAGIF.

This chain connects TRBV9 to TRBJ2-2; D unclear. Between the trimmed V and J ends, which lost 6 bases and 3 bases, there was a span of 6 bases. Germline assignment: CDR1 SGDLS and CDR2 YYNGEE. The CDR3 totals 12 residues. The CDR3 loop is CASNPDTGELFF. The CDR3 nucleotides are TGTGCCAGCAATCCCGACACCGGGGAGCTGTTTTTT.

The genes are TRBV27 and TRBJ1-2, with a possible D match to TRBD1 (6 bases). V was trimmed by 5 bases and J by 5 bases, leaving 12 bases between them. The germline V gene encodes CDR1 MNHEY and CDR2 SMNVEV (reference sequence). The CDR3 contains 13 residues. Here the CDR3 reads CASSTSGVYGYTF. CDR3 DNA sequence: TGTGCCAGCAGTACATCAGGGGTGTATGGCTACACCTTC.

The V gene is TRBV7-2, the J gene TRBJ2-1; TRBD2 agrees at 12 bases. Trimming removed 1 base from V and 1 base from J; junction bases left unmatched: 5. The length of the CDR3 is 18 residues. Germline CDR1 SGHTA, CDR2 FQGNSA. CDR3 in DNA: TGTGCCAGCAGCTTAGAAAGGCTAGCGGGGGGGTCCTACAATGAGCAGTTCTTC. Residues: CASSLERLAGGSYNEQFF. The full variable domain, its missing parts supplied by reference TRBV7-2 and TRBJ2-1, is GAGVSQSPSNKVTEKGKDVELRCDPISGHTALYWYRQSLGQGLEFLIYFQGNSAPDKSGLPSDRFSAERTGGSVSTLTIQRTQQEDSAVYLCASSLERLAGGSYNEQFFGPGTRLTVL.

The chain employs TRBV12-3 or TRBV12-4 and TRBJ1-1, with D perhaps TRBD1 (5 bases). Trimming shortened V by 6 bases and J by 3 bases, and 11 bases separated the two germline ends. The CDR3 length is 13 residues. CDR3 sequence: CASRRDFYTEAFF. CDR3 coding DNA: TGTGCCAGCAGGCGGGACTTTTACACTGAAGCTTTCTTT.

The chain has TRBV11-1 and TRBJ1-1; D may be TRBD1 (6 bases). Germline CDR1 and CDR2: SGHAT and FQDESV (reference sequence). The CDR3 runs to 15 residues. Trimming removed 6 bases from V and 5 bases from J, with 19 bases in between. In DNA form, the CDR3 reads TGTGCCAGCAGTCCCAACGCAGTCAGGGGAACTGAAGCTTTCTTT. This sequence encodes CASSPNAVRGTEAFF.

V gene TRBV5-4 combines with J gene TRBJ2-5; D might be TRBD2 (6 bases). Per the germline V gene, CDR1 is SGHNT and CDR2 is YYREEE (reference sequence). Trimming stripped 10 bases from V and 4 bases from J, with 17 bases between. The CDR3 totals 13 residues. The CDR3 reads CAVGVAGSETQYF. The DNA of the CDR3 is TGTGCCGTCGGGGTTGCGGGGTCAGAGACCCAGTACTTC.

The chain carries TRBV28 and TRBJ1-2; D is undetermined. This CDR3 comprises 11 residues. Germline values: CDR1 MDHEN, CDR2 SYDVKM. The DNA of the CDR3 is TGTGGGGCAATCGACCCTTATGGCTACACCTTC. It translates to CGAIDPYGYTF.

This clone was detected once. This chain connects TRBV7-2 to TRBJ1-4, with D tentatively TRBD1 (6 bases). This CDR3 region has 16 residues. CDR1 and CDR2 from the germline V gene are SGHTA and FQGNSA. Trimming shortened V by 2 bases and J by 7 bases, and 17 bases separated the two germline ends. CDR3 sequence reads: CASSLSGQGLVEKLFF. The CDR3 bases are TGTGCCAGCAGCTTATCGGGGCAGGGGCTGGTTGAAAAACTGTTTTTT.

The chain links TRBV7-9 to TRBJ1-1; no clear D. Germline CDR1 is SEHNR and CDR2 is FQNEAQ (reference sequence). CDR3 size: 16 residues. Trimming took off 4 bases at V and 5 bases at J, with 20 bases between the two ends. CDR3 nucleotides: TGTGCCAGCAGCTCGGGCGGGGTGGAACTAGTAACTGAAGCTTTCTTT. Protein: CASSSGGVELVTEAFF.

This sequence joins TRBV5-1 and TRBJ1-1; the D gene is possibly TRBD1 (6 bases). This CDR3 has 20 amino acids. V was clipped by 9 bases and J by 0 bases, with 33 bases between them. In germline, CDR1 is SGHRS, CDR2 YFSETQ. CDR3 sequence: CAINPFLRRTDRSLNTEAFF. The CDR3 DNA follows: TGCGCCATCAATCCTTTCTTGCGTAGGACAGACCGGAGTTTGAACACTGAAGCTTTCTTT.

The rearrangement uses TRBV9 and TRBJ1-1; no firm D call. The germline V gene encodes CDR1 SGDLS and CDR2 YYNGEE. The CDR3 extends over 13 amino acids. The V end was cut by 0 bases, the J end by 4 bases, with 7 bases between. DNA of the CDR3: TGTGCCAGCAGCGTAGGTAAGCGCACTGAAGCTTTCTTT. It is translated as CASSVGKRTEAFF.

The chain has TRBV7-3 and TRBJ1-5; D remains ambiguous. The V gene's germline CDR1 is SGHTA and CDR2 FQGTGA. The CDR3 is 14 residues long. V was shortened by 4 bases and J by 7 bases, with 14 bases between the two germline ends. In DNA form, the CDR3 reads TGTGCCAGCAGCTCATCATTGGTCGGGCAGCCCCAGCATTTT. Translation: CASSSSLVGQPQHF.

The genes are TRBV7-2 and TRBJ1-1, with TRBD1 identical over 9 bases. The junction had 5 bases not matched to a gene; V was cut back by 5 bases and J by 4 bases. The CDR3 is made up of 14 amino acids. Germline CDR1 and CDR2: SGHTA and FQGNSA. DNA of the CDR3: TGTGCCAGCAGCCTCGGACAGGGGAGCACTGAAGCTTTCTTT. Protein product: CASSLGQGSTEAFF.

V gene TRBV6-5 combines with J gene TRBJ1-2; D remains ambiguous. V shed 6 bases and J shed 4 bases, with 15 bases lying between them. CDR1 and CDR2 (germline): MNHEY, SVGAGI. The CDR3 sequence is 14 residues long. The DNA for the CDR3 is TGTGCCAGCAGGCCCGAACGGGCGGGCTATGGCTACACCTTC. The encoded protein is CASRPERAGYGYTF.

The CDR3 here is CASRGTGGNEKLFF. CDR3 DNA sequence: TGCGCCAGCAGAGGGACAGGGGGTAATGAAAAACTGTTTTTT. The rearrangement links TRBV5-1 to TRBJ1-4; TRBD1 matches 11 bases. Germline CDR1 reads SGHRS; CDR2 reads YFSETQ. CDR3 length equals 14 residues. The ends lost 5 bases at V and 4 bases at J; junction bases unmatched: 1. Full variable domain (rest looked up from reference TRBV5-1 and TRBJ1-4): KAGVTQTPRYLIKTRGQQVTLSCSPISGHRSVSWYQQTPGQGLQFLFEYFSETQRNKGNFPGRFSGRQFSNSRSEMNVSTLELGDSALYLCASRGTGGNEKLFFGSGTQLSVL.